Below, 30 T cell receptor beta chains from the same sample are listed, as sequenced in a study of blood T cell repertoires in COVID-19 (dated by TCRdb to 2018 to 2021). The library came from the immunoSEQ multiplex PCR assay. TCRdb's version of the immuneACCESS table is confined to in-frame rearrangements and falls short of the full clone set. An unresolved V gene accounts for under half of the shortfall where checked; the remainder is of unknown origin. For this sample the table gives approximately 150,000 clones, of which 81% were detected only once. Of the sample, 5.6% falls within the top ten clones. Sequencing was carried out using PBMCs or T cells enriched from blood (not recorded which). The receptors here all came from a woman between 35 and 50 years old with acute COVID-19.

V and J are TRBV12-3 or TRBV12-4 and TRBJ2-3; a possible D gene is TRBD2 (5 bases). The CDR3 runs 13 residues. V was pared by 3 bases and J by 3 bases, with 7 bases between. The CDR3 coding sequence is TGTGCCAGCAGTTTTCGGGAAACAGATACGCAGTATTTT. This encodes CASSFRETDTQYF.

This chain joins TRBV19 and TRBJ2-2; possibly TRBD2 for D (6 bases). The CDR3 length is 16 residues. CDR1 and CDR2 (germline): LNHDA, SQIVND (reference sequence). V lost 9 bases, J lost 4 bases, and 21 bases lay in between. This CDR3 reads CASYLRGSGVTGELFF. The CDR3 DNA sequence: TGTGCCAGCTATCTCCGGGGGTCCGGGGTCACCGGGGAGCTGTTTTTT.

This sequence joins TRBV7-9 and TRBJ2-3, with 8 bases identical to TRBD1. Germline V gives CDR1 SEHNR, CDR2 FQNEAQ (reference sequence). The V and J ends lost 1 base and 4 bases, in that order; junction bases with no gene match: 7. This CDR3 is built from 16 residues. The CDR3 bases are TGTGCCAGCAGCTTAGTGAGGCCAGGGGGCGCAGATACGCAGTATTTT. It codes for CASSLVRPGGADTQYF.

This clone occurred once. CDR3 nucleotides: TGCGCCAGCAGCCCTGCGGTGGCGGGAGGAAACACCATATATTTT. Encoded protein: CASSPAVAGGNTIYF. The chain recombines TRBV5-1 with TRBJ1-3; D is unclear. CDR1 SGHRS and CDR2 YFSETQ come from the germline V gene. V was shortened by 4 bases and J by 4 bases, with 15 bases between the two germline ends. The CDR3 contains 15 residues.

V usage is TRBV7-9 and J usage is TRBJ1-4; 8 positions agree with TRBD1. The J segment lost 5 bases and the V segment lost 5 bases, leaving 10 bases of the junction unmatched. The CDR3 runs 16 residues. Germline CDR1 is SEHNR and CDR2 is FQNEAQ (reference sequence). The CDR3 loop is CASSLRTGQGNEKLFF. The CDR3 nucleotides read TGTGCCAGCAGCCTGAGGACAGGGCAGGGGAATGAAAAACTGTTTTTT.

The chain joins TRBV11-2 to TRBJ2-7; D is possibly TRBD1 (5 bases). CDR1 is SGHAT and CDR2 is FQNNGV in the germline V gene. This CDR3 has 12 amino acids. V shed 10 bases and J shed 2 bases, with 12 bases lying between them. The CDR3 DNA sequence: TGTGCCACCCGGACATGGACCTACGAGCAGTACTTC. This gives the protein CATRTWTYEQYF.

This rearrangement joins TRBV5-1 to TRBJ1-2, with TRBD1 identical over 8 bases. The V gene's germline CDR1 is SGHRS and CDR2 YFSETQ. After removal of 4 bases from V and 0 bases from J, the junction contained 5 bases not matched to a gene. This CDR3 region has 15 residues. The DNA of the CDR3 is TGCGCCAGCAGCATACAGGGGGACTCTAACTATGGCTACACCTTC. It translates to CASSIQGDSNYGYTF.

This clone was observed a single time. As DNA, the CDR3 is TGTGCCAGCAGCTTAGTCGCTAGCGGGAGGGCCAGGGAGTTTGAGCAGTTCTTC. Protein product: CASSLVASGRAREFEQFF. The rearrangement links TRBV11-2 to TRBJ2-1; 12 bases map to TRBD2. CDR3 length: 18 residues. Trimming at V came to 1 base and at J to 9 bases, leaving 13 bases not matched to a gene. Germline V lookup: CDR1 SGHAT, CDR2 FQNNGV.

This clone was counted a few times. The V and J genes are TRBV14 and TRBJ1-1; D perhaps matches TRBD1 (6 bases). CDR3 length: 15 residues. Germline assignment: CDR1 SGHDN and CDR2 FVKESK. The V end lost 4 bases, the J end lost 0 bases, and 12 bases lay between the germline ends. CDR3 in amino acids: CASSRTTGLNTEAFF. For the CDR3, the DNA is TGTGCCAGCAGCCGTACCACAGGGCTGAACACTGAAGCTTTCTTT.

The chain is built from TRBV29-1 and TRBJ2-7; 8 nucleotides agree with TRBD1. CDR1 is SQVTM and CDR2 is ANQGSEA in the germline V gene. V was pared by 3 bases and J by 3 bases, with 7 bases of the junction left unmatched. The CDR3 is made up of 14 amino acids. The CDR3 DNA reads as TGCAGCGTTGATGTGACAGGGGAATACTACGAGCAGTACTTC. Translated: CSVDVTGEYYEQYF.

The V call is TRBV30, the J call TRBJ2-7; 9 nucleotides line up with TRBD2. The CDR3 covers 13 residues. Germline lookup yields CDR1 GTSNPN and CDR2 SVGIG (reference sequence). V lost 0 bases and J lost 7; bases outside the gene matches: 4. The CDR3 coding sequence is TGTGCCTGGAGTGTTTTGCGGGAGGGAGAGCAGTACGTC. It is translated as CAWSVLREGEQYV.

The CDR3 DNA follows: TGTGCCAGCAGCAGAGGACAGGGGGCCTACAATGAGCAGTTCTTC. It specifies CASSRGQGAYNEQFF. The chain is built from TRBV5-5 and TRBJ2-1; TRBD1 matches at 10 bases. CDR3 length: 15 amino acids. CDR1 is SGHKS and CDR2 is YYEKEE in the germline V gene (reference sequence). Losses at the gene ends were 4 bases for V and 2 bases for J; bases not matched to a gene: 3.

This clone was recorded once. This chain uses TRBV27 with TRBJ1-5, with D uncertain. The V and J ends lost 3 bases and 4 bases respectively, with 13 bases between them. The CDR3 is made up of 15 amino acids. Per the germline V gene, CDR1 is MNHEY and CDR2 is SMNVEV (reference sequence). The CDR3 DNA follows: TGTGCCAGCAGTTTCCAATGGACTGGGAATCAGCCCCAGCATTTT. It codes for CASSFQWTGNQPQHF.

The gene calls are TRBV30 and TRBJ2-1; TRBD2 might be the D (6 bases). Trimming stripped 3 bases from V and 8 bases from J, with 20 bases between. The CDR3 length is 15 residues. CDR1 is GTSNPN, CDR2 SVGIG, per germline (reference sequence). The CDR3 region is CAWRPLGGVGDEQFF. The CDR3 DNA reads as TGTGCCTGGAGACCCCTGGGGGGAGTGGGGGATGAGCAGTTCTTC.

The V and J genes are TRBV13 and TRBJ1-4; TRBD1 matches 11 bases. CDR3 length: 14 residues. The V and J ends lost 6 bases and 7 bases, in that order; junction bases with no gene match: 4. CDR1 is PRHDT, CDR2 FYEKMQ, per germline (reference sequence). The CDR3 is CASSRDRGAEKLFF. CDR3 bases: TGTGCCAGCAGTAGGGACAGGGGGGCTGAAAAACTGTTTTTT.

The chain links TRBV6-5 to TRBJ2-7, with TRBD1 matching over 8 bases. This CDR3 spans 14 amino acids. With 6 bases clipped from V and 3 bases from J, the junction kept 7 bases outside the gene matches. Germline V lookup: CDR1 MNHEY, CDR2 SVGAGI. CDR3 nucleotides: TGTGCCAGCAGCCCAGGACAGGGTAGCTACGAGCAGTACGTC. Its translation is CASSPGQGSYEQYV.

This chain links TRBV29-1 with TRBJ1-6; D gene uncertain. This CDR3 is 16 amino acids long. Trimming stripped 5 bases from V and 0 bases from J, with 14 bases between. Germline V lookup: CDR1 SQVTM, CDR2 ANQGSEA. CDR3 bases: TGCAGCGTTCCCCCTAACCCGAGCTCCTATAATTCACCCCTCCACTTT. It translates to CSVPPNPSSYNSPLHF.

V usage is TRBV5-4 and J usage is TRBJ2-5, with 10 bases aligning to TRBD1. The CDR3 has 18 amino acids. Germline V lookup: CDR1 SGHNT, CDR2 YYREEE (reference sequence). Germline trimming cut 4 bases from V and 4 bases from J; bases unmatched to any gene: 16. The CDR3 here is CASSPGTGALSRGETQYF. The CDR3 DNA is TGTGCCAGCAGCCCCGGGACAGGGGCCCTCTCGCGCGGAGAGACCCAGTACTTC.

The gene calls are TRBV19 and TRBJ1-1; 10 nucleotides match TRBD1. Germline trimming cut 6 bases from V and 8 bases from J; bases unmatched to any gene: 6. The CDR3 consists of 13 residues. Germline-derived CDR1 and CDR2 are LNHDA and SQIVND (reference sequence). CDR3 sequence (DNA): TGTGCCAGTAGGGGACAGGGGTATGGGGAAGCTTTCTTT. Residues: CASRGQGYGEAFF.

This clone was counted a few times. The rearrangement joins TRBV29-1 to TRBJ1-1; maybe TRBD1 (5 bases). Germline V gene data show CDR1 as SQVTM and CDR2 as ANQGSEA. V lost 3 bases and J lost 5, with 13 bases in between. The length of the CDR3 is 13 residues. CDR3 residues: CSVEDNVGTEAFF. DNA of the CDR3: TGCAGCGTTGAGGACAACGTTGGAACTGAAGCTTTCTTT.

The chain employs TRBV6-1 and TRBJ2-5, with TRBD2 matching over 11 bases. The trim removed 2 bases at V and 3 bases at J, leaving 11 bases unmatched. The CDR3 totals 18 residues. The V gene's germline CDR1 is MNHNS and CDR2 SASEGT. CDR3 DNA sequence: TGTGCCAGCAGTGAACCCGGGGGGACTAGCGGAAGTAAAGAGACCCAGTACTTC. Protein product: CASSEPGGTSGSKETQYF.

The chain joins TRBV5-8 to TRBJ2-7; 8 nucleotides align to TRBD1. The length of the CDR3 is 15 residues. Trimming cost V 4 bases and J 2 bases; bases outside gene matches: 8. Germline V lookup: CDR1 SGHTS, CDR2 YDEGEE. This CDR3 is CASSPAGTGAYEQYV. CDR3 DNA: TGTGCCAGCAGCCCCGCCGGGACAGGAGCCTACGAGCAGTACGTC.

The rearrangement joins TRBV15 to TRBJ1-2, with 9 positions matching TRBD1. The CDR3 is 13 amino acids. With 5 bases clipped from V and 5 bases from J, the junction kept 3 bases outside the gene matches. Germline V lookup: CDR1 LNHNV, CDR2 YYDKDF (reference sequence). The CDR3 loop is CATSWDRDYGYTF. In DNA form, the CDR3 reads TGTGCCACCAGCTGGGACAGGGATTATGGCTACACCTTC. Filled out from reference TRBV15 and TRBJ1-2, the complete variable domain reads DAMVIQNPRYQVTQFGKPVTLSCSQTLNHNVMYWYQQKSSQAPKLLFHYYDKDFNNEADTPDNFQSRRPNTSFCFLDIRSPGLGDTAMYLCATSWDRDYGYTFGSGTRLTVV.

The chain couples TRBV18 to TRBJ2-3; 7 nucleotides match TRBD1. The CDR3 covers 15 residues. Germline assignment: CDR1 KGHSH and CDR2 LQKENI. V shed 5 bases, J shed 2 bases, and the junction held 7 bases outside the gene matches. The CDR3: CASSAPGQLTDTQYF. The CDR3 bases are TGTGCCAGCTCAGCCCCGGGACAGCTCACAGATACGCAGTATTTT. Variable domain in full (rest from reference TRBV18 and TRBJ2-3): NAGVMQNPRHLVRRRGQEARLRCSPMKGHSHVYWYRQLPEEGLKFMVYLQKENIIDESGMPKERFSAEFPKEGPSILRIQQVVRGDSAAYFCASSAPGQLTDTQYFGPGTRLTVL.

The V call is TRBV5-1, the J call TRBJ2-3, with TRBD2 as a possible D gene (6 bases). The germline V and J ends were trimmed by 1 base and 3 bases, with 9 bases remaining between them. Germline V gives CDR1 SGHRS, CDR2 YFSETQ. This CDR3 region has 14 residues. This CDR3 is CASSLFGGTDTQYF. Here the CDR3 DNA reads TGCGCCAGCAGCTTGTTCGGGGGTACAGATACGCAGTATTTT. Full variable domain (outside the CDR3, taken from reference TRBV5-1 and TRBJ2-3): KAGVTQTPRYLIKTRGQQVTLSCSPISGHRSVSWYQQTPGQGLQFLFEYFSETQRNKGNFPGRFSGRQFSNSRSEMNVSTLELGDSALYLCASSLFGGTDTQYFGPGTRLTVL.

The sample holds one count of this clone. V usage is TRBV2 and J usage is TRBJ2-7; 14 positions agree with TRBD2. V lost 4 bases and J lost 3; bases outside the gene matches: 5. The CDR3 is 16 amino acids. Germline CDR1 SNHLY, CDR2 FYNNEI. In DNA form, the CDR3 reads TGTGCCAGCAGTGCAGTGGGACTAGCGGGAGACTACGAGCAGTACTTC. Translation: CASSAVGLAGDYEQYF.

The chain uses TRBV24-1 and TRBJ2-3, with a tentative D call TRBD1 (6 bases). The CDR3 length is 17 residues. Germline assignment: CDR1 KGHDR and CDR2 SFDVKD. V was pared by 7 bases and J by 5 bases, with 24 bases between. The CDR3 loop reads CATSPSDRPSSEDTQYF. The CDR3 DNA reads TGTGCCACCAGCCCTTCGGACAGACCCTCCTCCGAAGATACGCAGTATTTT.

The rearrangement joins TRBV21-1 to TRBJ2-7; the listed D gene, TRBD2, was not tested against the DNA. TRBV21-1 is designated a pseudogene. This CDR3 has 18 amino acids. CDR3 sequence (DNA): TGTGCCAGCAGCAGCTACGGGACTAGCGGGAGGGCCCTCCACGAGCAGTACGTC. Translating it yields CASSSYGTSGRALHEQYV.

The CDR3 is CASSFLRRGGMDTQYF. The CDR3 DNA follows: TGTGCCAGCAGCTTCCTGAGGCGGGGGGGGATGGATACGCAGTATTTT. The genes are TRBV7-8 and TRBJ2-3; 9 bases match TRBD2. From germline, CDR1 is SGHVS and CDR2 FQNEAQ. Losses at the gene ends were 3 bases for V and 6 bases for J; bases not matched to a gene: 10. This CDR3 is built from 16 residues. The complete variable domain, with remaining parts taken from reference TRBV7-8 and TRBJ2-3, reads GAGVSQSPRYKVAKRGQDVALRCDPISGHVSLFWYQQALGQGPEFLTYFQNEAQLDKSGLPSDRFFAERPEGSVSTLKIQRTQQEDSAVYLCASSFLRRGGMDTQYFGPGTRLTVL.

J is TRBJ1-2 and V is TRBV6-5, with 8 positions matching TRBD1. CDR1 MNHEY and CDR2 SVGAGI come from the germline V gene. With V trimmed by 5 bases and J by 3 bases, 5 bases remained unmatched. The CDR3 covers 14 residues. This CDR3 is CASSRTGNHYGYTF. CDR3 nucleotides: TGTGCCAGCAGTAGGACAGGGAACCACTATGGCTACACCTTC.